This T cell receptor beta chain was captured in a study of blood T cell repertoires in COVID-19. In the study overall: The United States, Italy and Spain provided the acute and convalescent COVID-19 samples. Sources were T cells, B-cell-depleted T cells, or PBMCs; the material itself was cDNA or gDNA.

CDR1 SGHTA and CDR2 FQGNSA come from the germline V gene. With V trimmed by 0 bases and J by 4 bases, 6 bases remained unmatched. The CDR3 totals 17 residues. Per the study methods: Scientists estimated how many nucleated cells there were by amplifying reference gene primers. TCRdb's table, derived via immunoSEQ multiplex PCR, lists solely in-frame clones and lacks some. V and J calls and clone size are copied from that table; D and trimming were computed from the DNA. This sample yields some 48,000 clones, of which approximately 89% are seen a single time; 28% belongs to the top ten. The sequence derives from a woman aged 80 or older with acute or convalescent COVID-19. The sequenced sample consisted of peripheral blood. The genes are TRBV7-2 and TRBJ1-6, with TRBD1 matching 7 bases. The DNA for the CDR3 is TGTGCCAGCAGCTTAGCGACAGGGTGGGAGTATAATTCACCCCTCCACTTT. Translated: CASSLATGWEYNSPLHF.